This T cell receptor (beta chain) derives from a study of cytomegalovirus exposure and HLA in healthy donors. Regarding this clone: The same CDR3 can be traced to other DNA sequences in this sample.

The PCR employed 60 Vbeta primers together with 13 Jbeta primers. Method: immunoSEQ multiplex PCR; TCRdb's copy keeps in-frame clones and lacks some. The sample lists roughly 150,000 clones, approximately 80% occurring once. The CDR3 has 15 residues. Germline trimming cut 0 bases from V and 2 bases from J; bases unmatched to any gene: 1. CDR1 LNHDA and CDR2 SQIVND come from the germline V gene (reference sequence). The origin of this receptor is a male donor in good health and CMV-seronegative. The chain carries TRBV19 and TRBJ2-3, with 8 bases that match TRBD1. Input material: PBMCs. CDR3 nucleotides: TGTGCCAGTAGTATAGATCAGGGGGCCACAGATACGCAGTATTTT. Amino acids: CASSIDQGATDTQYF.